What follows are 3 T cell receptor beta chains derived from one specimen sequenced in a study of long-term antiretroviral therapy in people with HIV. Survey-level resolution applied to immunoSEQ assay v3.0. Produced via immunoSEQ multiplex PCR; TCRdb's table is partial and in-frame only. The table has about 21,000 clones, 76% seen once. Sequenced here: unsorted PBMCs, sampled around 1.7 years before starting antiretroviral therapy. All receptors come from a woman aged 40 to 50 with HIV.

In its sample, this clone was seen a few times. CDR3 DNA: TGTGCCAGCAGCTTCCGTCGGGGCGGCACTGAAGCTTTCTTT. This translates into CASSFRRGGTEAFF. The rearrangement links TRBV11-2 to TRBJ1-1, with D maybe TRBD1 (5 bases). CDR1 SGHAT and CDR2 FQNNGV come from the germline V gene. There are 14 residues in the CDR3. V was trimmed by 3 bases and J by 4 bases, leaving 12 bases between them.

This chain joins TRBV19 and TRBJ2-7; the D is unclear. V lost 3 bases to trimming and J lost 6 bases, with 9 bases between them. Per germline, CDR1 LNHDA and CDR2 SQIVND (reference sequence). The CDR3 totals 12 residues. This CDR3 is CASSIGGTEQYF. CDR3 DNA: TGTGCCAGTAGTATCGGTGGAACCGAGCAGTACTTC.

The chain couples TRBV20-1 to TRBJ2-7; D is undetermined. CDR1 is DFQATT and CDR2 is SNEGSKA in the germline V gene (reference sequence). The CDR3 length is 11 residues. The V gene lost 2 bases and the J gene lost 1 base, with 3 bases spanning the gap. CDR3 DNA: TGCAGTGCTAGAACGTCCTACGAGCAGTACTTC. Amino acid sequence: CSARTSYEQYF.